This TCR beta chain stems from a study of T-cell reconstitution after alpha-beta-depleted transplantation in children. Molecular barcoding with unique molecular identifiers was used for the TCRbeta library. TCRdb passed the PCR reads through MiXCR, listing each CDR3 protein once. The data hold around 400,000 distinct CDR3 sequences, with 9.5% to 13% observed a single time. This CDR3 has 18 residues. CDR1 is SNHLY, CDR2 FYNNEI, per germline. V shed 5 bases and J 1 base; nucleotides not matched to a gene: 13. The TCR sequence derives from a human donor who donated a stem cell graft to a child with acute myeloid leukemia. The material was PBMCs from the stem cell graft donor, obtained from the stem cell graft. The J gene is TRBJ2-3, the V gene TRBV2, with TRBD2 matching 9 bases. The CDR3 DNA reads as TGTGCCAGCAGTTTGGGGGCTAGCGGGAAGGTTGGCACAGATACGCAGTATTTT. It encodes CASSLGASGKVGTDTQYF.